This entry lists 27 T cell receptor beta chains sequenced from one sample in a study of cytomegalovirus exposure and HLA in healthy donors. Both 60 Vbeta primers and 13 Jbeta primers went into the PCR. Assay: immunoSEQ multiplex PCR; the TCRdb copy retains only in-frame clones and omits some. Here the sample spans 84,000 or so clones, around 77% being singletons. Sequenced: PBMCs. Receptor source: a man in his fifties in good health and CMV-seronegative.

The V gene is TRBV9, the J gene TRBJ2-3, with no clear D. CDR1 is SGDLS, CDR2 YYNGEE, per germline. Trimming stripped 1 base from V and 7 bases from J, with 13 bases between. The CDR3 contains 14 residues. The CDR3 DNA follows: TGTGCCAGCAGCGTAACACAGACATCGAATACGCAGTATTTT. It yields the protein CASSVTQTSNTQYF. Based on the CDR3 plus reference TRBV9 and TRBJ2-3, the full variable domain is DSGVTQTPKHLITATGQRVTLRCSPRSGDLSVYWYQQSLDQGLQFLIQYYNGEERAKGNILERFSAQQFPDLHSELNLSSLELGDSALYFCASSVTQTSNTQYFGPGTRLTVL.

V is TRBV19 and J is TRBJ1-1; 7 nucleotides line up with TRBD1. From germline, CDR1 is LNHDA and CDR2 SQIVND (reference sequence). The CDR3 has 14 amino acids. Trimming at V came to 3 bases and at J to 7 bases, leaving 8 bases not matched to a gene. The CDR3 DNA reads TGTGCCAGTAGTATCTATAGGGACAGCAATGAAGCTTTCTTT. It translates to CASSIYRDSNEAFF.

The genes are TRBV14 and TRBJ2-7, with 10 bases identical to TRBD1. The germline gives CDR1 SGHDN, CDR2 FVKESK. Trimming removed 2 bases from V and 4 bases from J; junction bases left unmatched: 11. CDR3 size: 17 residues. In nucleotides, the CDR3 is TGTGCCAGCAGCCAATTGCAGGACAGGGGGATGAGGTACGAGCAGTACTTC. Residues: CASSQLQDRGMRYEQYF.

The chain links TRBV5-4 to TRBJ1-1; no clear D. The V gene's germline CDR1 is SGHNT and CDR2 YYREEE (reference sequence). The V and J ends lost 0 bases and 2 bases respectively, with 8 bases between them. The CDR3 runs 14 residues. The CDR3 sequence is CASSLGSTNTEAFF. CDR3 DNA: TGTGCCAGCAGCTTGGGGTCTACTAACACTGAAGCTTTCTTT.

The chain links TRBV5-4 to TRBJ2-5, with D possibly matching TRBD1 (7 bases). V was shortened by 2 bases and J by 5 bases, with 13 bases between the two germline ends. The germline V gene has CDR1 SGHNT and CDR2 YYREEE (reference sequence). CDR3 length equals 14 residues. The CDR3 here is CASSFKGAGETQYF. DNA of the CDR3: TGTGCCAGCAGCTTCAAGGGGGCGGGGGAGACCCAGTACTTC.

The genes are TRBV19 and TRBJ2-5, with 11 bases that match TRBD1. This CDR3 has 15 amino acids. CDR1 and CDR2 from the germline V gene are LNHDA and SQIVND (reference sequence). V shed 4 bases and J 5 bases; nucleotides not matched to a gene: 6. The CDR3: CASSRGQGAGETQYF. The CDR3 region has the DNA TGTGCCAGTAGTAGAGGACAGGGGGCGGGGGAGACCCAGTACTTC.

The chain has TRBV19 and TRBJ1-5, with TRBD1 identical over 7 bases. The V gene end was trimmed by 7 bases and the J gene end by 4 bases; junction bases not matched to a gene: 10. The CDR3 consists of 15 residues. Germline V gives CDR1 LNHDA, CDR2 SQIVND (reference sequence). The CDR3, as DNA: TGTGCCAGTAACAAGGCAGGGGGTTTTAATCAGCCCCAGCATTTT. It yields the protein CASNKAGGFNQPQHF.

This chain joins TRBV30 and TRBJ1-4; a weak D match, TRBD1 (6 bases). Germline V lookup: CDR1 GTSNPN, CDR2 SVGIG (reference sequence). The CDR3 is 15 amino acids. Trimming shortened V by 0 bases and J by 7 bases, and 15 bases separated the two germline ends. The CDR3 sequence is CAWSVVGTKGEKLFF. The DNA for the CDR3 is TGTGCCTGGAGTGTAGTTGGGACAAAGGGTGAAAAACTGTTTTTT.

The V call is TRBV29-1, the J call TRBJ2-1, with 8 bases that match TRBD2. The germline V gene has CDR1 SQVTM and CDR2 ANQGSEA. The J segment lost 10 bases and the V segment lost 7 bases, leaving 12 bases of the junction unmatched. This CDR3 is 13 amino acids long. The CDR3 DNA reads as TGCAGCGCCACGCTCGGGGGGGGCAGGGAGCAGTTCTTC. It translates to CSATLGGGREQFF.

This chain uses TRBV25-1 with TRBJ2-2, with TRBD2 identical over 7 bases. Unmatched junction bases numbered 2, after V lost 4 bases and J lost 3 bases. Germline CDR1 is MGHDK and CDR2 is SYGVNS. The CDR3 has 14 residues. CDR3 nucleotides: TGTGCCAGCAGTGGACTAGCTGACACCGGGGAGCTGTTTTTT. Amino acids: CASSGLADTGELFF.

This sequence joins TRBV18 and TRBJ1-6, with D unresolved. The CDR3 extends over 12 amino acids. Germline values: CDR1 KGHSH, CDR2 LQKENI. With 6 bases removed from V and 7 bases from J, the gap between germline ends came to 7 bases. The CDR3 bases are TGTGCCAGCTCCTCTGAGAATTCACCCCTCCACTTT. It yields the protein CASSSENSPLHF.

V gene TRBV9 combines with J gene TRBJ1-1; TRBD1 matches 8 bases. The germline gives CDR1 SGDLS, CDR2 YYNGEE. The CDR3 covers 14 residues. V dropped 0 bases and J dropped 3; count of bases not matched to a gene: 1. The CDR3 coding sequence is TGTGCCAGCAGCGTAGACAGGGGGGACACTGAAGCTTTCTTT. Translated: CASSVDRGDTEAFF.

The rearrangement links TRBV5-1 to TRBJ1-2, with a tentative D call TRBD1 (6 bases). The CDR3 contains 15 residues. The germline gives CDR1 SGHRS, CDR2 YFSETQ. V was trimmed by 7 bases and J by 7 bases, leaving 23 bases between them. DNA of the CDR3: TGCGCCAGCTCCCCGACGAGGGCAGGGGATCTTGGCTACACCTTC. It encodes CASSPTRAGDLGYTF.

The CDR3: CASSTPAYRGQLDTQYF. For the CDR3, the DNA is TGTGCCAGCAGCACACCAGCGTACAGGGGGCAACTAGATACGCAGTATTTT. V usage is TRBV11-1 and J usage is TRBJ2-3, with 9 bases aligning to TRBD1. Germline CDR1 reads SGHAT; CDR2 reads FQDESV (reference sequence). The V gene end was trimmed by 5 bases and the J gene end by 5 bases; junction bases not matched to a gene: 14. The CDR3 is 17 amino acids.

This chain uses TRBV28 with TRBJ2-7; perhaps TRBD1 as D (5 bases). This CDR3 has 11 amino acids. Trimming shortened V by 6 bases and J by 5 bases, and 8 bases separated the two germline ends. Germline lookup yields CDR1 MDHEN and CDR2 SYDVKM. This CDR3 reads CASRDRNEQYF. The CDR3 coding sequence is TGTGCCAGCAGAGACAGAAACGAGCAGTACTTC.

In nucleotides, the CDR3 is TGTGCCAGCAGTTTCCGTGGAGGGTCGGACGAGACCCAGTACTTC. Protein: CASSFRGGSDETQYF. This chain joins TRBV27 and TRBJ2-5, with TRBD2 as a possible D gene (6 bases). The germline V gene has CDR1 MNHEY and CDR2 SMNVEV (reference sequence). The CDR3 is 15 residues long. V was cut by 3 bases and J by 5 bases, with 16 bases left in between.

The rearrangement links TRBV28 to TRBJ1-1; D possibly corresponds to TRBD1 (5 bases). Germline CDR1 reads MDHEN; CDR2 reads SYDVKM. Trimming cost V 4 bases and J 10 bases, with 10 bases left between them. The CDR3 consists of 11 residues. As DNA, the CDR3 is TGTGCCAGCAGTTCAGGGTGGGTAGCTTTCTTT. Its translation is CASSSGWVAFF.

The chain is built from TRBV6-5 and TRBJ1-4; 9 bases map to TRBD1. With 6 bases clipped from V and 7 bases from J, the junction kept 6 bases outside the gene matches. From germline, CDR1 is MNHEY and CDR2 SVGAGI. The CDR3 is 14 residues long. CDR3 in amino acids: CASSPDRGFEKLFF. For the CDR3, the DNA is TGTGCCAGCAGCCCAGACAGGGGGTTTGAAAAACTGTTTTTT.

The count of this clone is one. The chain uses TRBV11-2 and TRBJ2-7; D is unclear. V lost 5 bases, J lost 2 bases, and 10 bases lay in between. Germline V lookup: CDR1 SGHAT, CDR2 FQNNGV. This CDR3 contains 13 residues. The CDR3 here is CASSPLRTYEQYF. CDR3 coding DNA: TGTGCCAGCAGCCCCTTGAGGACCTACGAGCAGTACTTC.

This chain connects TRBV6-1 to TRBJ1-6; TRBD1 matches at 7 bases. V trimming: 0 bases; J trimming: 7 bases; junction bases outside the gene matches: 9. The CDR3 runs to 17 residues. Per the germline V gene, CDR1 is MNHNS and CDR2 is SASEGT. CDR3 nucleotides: TGTGCCAGCAGTGAAGCATTTCGGGCAGGGGGGAATTCACCCCTCCACTTT. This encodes CASSEAFRAGGNSPLHF.

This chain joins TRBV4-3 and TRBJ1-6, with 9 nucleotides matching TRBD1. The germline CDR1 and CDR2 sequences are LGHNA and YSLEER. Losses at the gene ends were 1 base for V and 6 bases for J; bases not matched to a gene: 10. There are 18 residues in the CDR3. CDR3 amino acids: CASSQGLAGTGSNSPLHF. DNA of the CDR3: TGCGCCAGCAGCCAAGGCCTTGCCGGGACAGGGTCTAATTCACCCCTCCACTTT.

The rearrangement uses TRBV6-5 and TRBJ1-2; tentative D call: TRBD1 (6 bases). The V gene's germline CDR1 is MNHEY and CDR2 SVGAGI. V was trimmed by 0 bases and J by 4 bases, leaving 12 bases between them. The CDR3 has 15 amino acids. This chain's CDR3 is CASSYSQGSFYGYTF. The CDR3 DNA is TGTGCCAGCAGTTACTCCCAGGGGTCGTTCTATGGCTACACCTTC.

CDR3 DNA: TGTGCCAGCAGTTACTCCAGGGGGGCTGACTATGGCTACACCTTC. Translation gives CASSYSRGADYGYTF. The chain links TRBV6-5 to TRBJ1-2, with TRBD1 matching 7 bases. The CDR3 loop spans 15 amino acids. Unmatched junction bases numbered 4, after V lost 0 bases and J lost 3 bases. Germline CDR1 MNHEY, CDR2 SVGAGI.

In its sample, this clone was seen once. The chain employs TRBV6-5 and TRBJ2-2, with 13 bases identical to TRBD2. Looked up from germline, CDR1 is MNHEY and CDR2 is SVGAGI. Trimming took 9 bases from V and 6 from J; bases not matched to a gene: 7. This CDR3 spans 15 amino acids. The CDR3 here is CASCTSGGASGELFF. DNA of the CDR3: TGTGCCAGTTGTACTAGCGGGGGGGCGTCCGGGGAGCTGTTTTTT.

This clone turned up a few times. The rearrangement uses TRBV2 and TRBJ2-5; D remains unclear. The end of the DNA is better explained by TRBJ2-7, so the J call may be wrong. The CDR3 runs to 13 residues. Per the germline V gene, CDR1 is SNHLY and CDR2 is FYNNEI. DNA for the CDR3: TGTGCCAGCAGGAACAGCGAGGACTACGAGCAGTACTTC. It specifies CASRNSEDYEQYF.

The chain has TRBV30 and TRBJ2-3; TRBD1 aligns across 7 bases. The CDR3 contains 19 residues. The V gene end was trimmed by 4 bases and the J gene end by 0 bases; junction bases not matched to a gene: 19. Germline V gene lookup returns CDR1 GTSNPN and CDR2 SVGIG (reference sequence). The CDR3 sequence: CAWIATAGGRGVSTDTQYF. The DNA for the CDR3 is TGTGCCTGGATAGCCACCGCAGGGGGTAGAGGAGTAAGCACAGATACGCAGTATTTT.

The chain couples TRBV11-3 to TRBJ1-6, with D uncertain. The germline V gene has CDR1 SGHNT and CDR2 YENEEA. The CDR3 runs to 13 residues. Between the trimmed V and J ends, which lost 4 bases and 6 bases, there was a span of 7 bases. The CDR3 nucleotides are TGTGCCAGCAGCTGGAACAGTAATTCACCCCTCCACTTT. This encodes CASSWNSNSPLHF.